This TCR beta chain was captured by sequencing in a study of blood T cell repertoires in COVID-19. Participant age was roughly 18 to 89 years, and participants resided in about 25 US areas. This CDR3 comprises 16 residues. Losses at the gene ends were 3 bases for V and 1 base for J; bases not matched to a gene: 3. The germline gives CDR1 DFQATT, CDR2 SNEGSKA (reference sequence). The method was immunoSEQ multiplex PCR; TCRdb's version includes in-frame clones alone and lacks a portion of them. The table has around 260,000 clones, around four fifths seen once; the top ten hold approximately 4%. This clone was found a few times.

This TCR was sampled from a man between 25 and 39 years old with acute COVID-19. V and J are TRBV20-1 and TRBJ2-6; 10 bases fit TRBD2. The sample comprised PBMCs or T cells enriched from blood (not recorded which). DNA of the CDR3: TGCAGTGCTAGTACTAGCGGGATGTCTGGGGCCAACGTCCTGACTTTC. Translating it yields CSASTSGMSGANVLTF.